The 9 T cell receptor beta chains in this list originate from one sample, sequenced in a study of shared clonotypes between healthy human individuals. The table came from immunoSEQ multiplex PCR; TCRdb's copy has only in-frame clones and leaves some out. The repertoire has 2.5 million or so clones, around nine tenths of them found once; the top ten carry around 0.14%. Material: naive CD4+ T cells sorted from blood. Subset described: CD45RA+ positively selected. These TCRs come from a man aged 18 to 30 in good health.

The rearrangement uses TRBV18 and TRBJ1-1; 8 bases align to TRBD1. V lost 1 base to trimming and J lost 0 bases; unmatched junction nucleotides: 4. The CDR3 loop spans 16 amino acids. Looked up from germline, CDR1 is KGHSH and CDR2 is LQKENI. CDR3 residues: CASSPLQGALNTEAFF. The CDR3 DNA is TGTGCCAGCTCACCACTGCAGGGGGCCCTGAACACTGAAGCTTTCTTT. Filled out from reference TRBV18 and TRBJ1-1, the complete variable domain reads NAGVMQNPRHLVRRRGQEARLRCSPMKGHSHVYWYRQLPEEGLKFMVYLQKENIIDESGMPKERFSAEFPKEGPSILRIQQVVRGDSAAYFCASSPLQGALNTEAFFGQGTRLTVV.

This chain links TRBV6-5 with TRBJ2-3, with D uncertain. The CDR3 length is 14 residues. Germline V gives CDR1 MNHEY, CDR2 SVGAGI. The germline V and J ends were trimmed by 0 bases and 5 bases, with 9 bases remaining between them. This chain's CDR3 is CASSYSSSRDTQYF. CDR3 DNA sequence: TGTGCCAGCAGTTACTCTTCCAGCCGAGATACGCAGTATTTT.

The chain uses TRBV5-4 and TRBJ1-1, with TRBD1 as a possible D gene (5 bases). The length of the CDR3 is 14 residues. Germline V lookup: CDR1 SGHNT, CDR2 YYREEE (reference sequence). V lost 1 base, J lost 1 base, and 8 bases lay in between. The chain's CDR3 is CASSLQGGNTEAFF. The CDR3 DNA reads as TGTGCCAGCAGCTTGCAGGGAGGGAACACTGAAGCTTTCTTT.

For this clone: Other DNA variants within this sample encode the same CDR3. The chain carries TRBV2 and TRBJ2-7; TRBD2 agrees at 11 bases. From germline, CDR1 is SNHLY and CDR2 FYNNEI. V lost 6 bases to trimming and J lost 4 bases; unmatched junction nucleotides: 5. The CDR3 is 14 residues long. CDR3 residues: CASSTSGGGYEQYF. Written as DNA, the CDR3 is TGTGCCAGCAGCACTAGCGGGGGAGGTTACGAGCAGTACTTC. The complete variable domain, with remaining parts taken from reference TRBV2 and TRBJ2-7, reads EPEVTQTPSHQVTQMGQEVILRCVPISNHLYFYWYRQILGQKVEFLVSFYNNEISEKSEIFDDQFSVERPDGSNFTLKIRSTKLEDSAMYFCASSTSGGGYEQYFGPGTRLTVT.

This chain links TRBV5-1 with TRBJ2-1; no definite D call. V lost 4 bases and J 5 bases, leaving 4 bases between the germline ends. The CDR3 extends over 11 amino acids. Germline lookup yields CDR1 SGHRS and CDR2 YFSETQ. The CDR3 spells CASSADNEQFF. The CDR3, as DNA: TGCGCCAGCAGCGCCGACAATGAGCAGTTCTTC.

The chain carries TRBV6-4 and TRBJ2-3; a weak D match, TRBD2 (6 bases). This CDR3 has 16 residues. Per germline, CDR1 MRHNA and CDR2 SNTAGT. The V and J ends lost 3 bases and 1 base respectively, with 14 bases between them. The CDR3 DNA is TGTGCCAGCAGTGAACAAGCGGAGGGACGCACAGATACGCAGTATTTT. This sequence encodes CASSEQAEGRTDTQYF.

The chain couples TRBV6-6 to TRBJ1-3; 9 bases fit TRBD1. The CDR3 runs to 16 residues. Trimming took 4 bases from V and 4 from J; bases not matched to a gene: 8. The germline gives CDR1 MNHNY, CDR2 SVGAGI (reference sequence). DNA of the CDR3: TGTGCCAGCAGTTTCACCGGGACAGGGACGGGAAACACCATATATTTT. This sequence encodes CASSFTGTGTGNTIYF.

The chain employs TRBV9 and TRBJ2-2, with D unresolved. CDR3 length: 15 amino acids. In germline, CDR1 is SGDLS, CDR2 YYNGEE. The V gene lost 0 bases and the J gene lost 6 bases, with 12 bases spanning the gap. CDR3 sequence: CASSVGPENAGELFF. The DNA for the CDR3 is TGTGCCAGCAGCGTAGGACCAGAGAATGCCGGGGAGCTGTTTTTT.

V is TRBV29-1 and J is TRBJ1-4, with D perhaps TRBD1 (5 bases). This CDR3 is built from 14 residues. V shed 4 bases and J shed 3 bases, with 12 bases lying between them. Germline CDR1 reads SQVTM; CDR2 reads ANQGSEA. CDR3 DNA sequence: TGCAGCGTTGGAGATGGGGGATCTAATGAAAAACTGTTTTTT. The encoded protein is CSVGDGGSNEKLFF.